This T cell receptor (beta chain) emerged from a study of T cell responses to AZD1222 COVID-19 vaccine. Looking at the study overall: Timing groups of about 4 and about 12 weeks for second doses were pooled.

CDR3 size: 13 residues. The germline V gene encodes CDR1 MNHEY and CDR2 SMNVEV (reference sequence). V was shortened by 4 bases and J by 2 bases, with 8 bases between the two germline ends. The table came from immunoSEQ multiplex PCR; TCRdb's copy has only in-frame clones and leaves some out. The sample lists 120,000 or so clones; roughly 93% were seen once. This TCR derives from an adult in good health. The chain recombines TRBV27 with TRBJ1-1, with no clear D. The sample was peripheral blood, taken on day 0 of AZD1222 vaccination. The CDR3 sequence: CASSWVLNTEAFF. DNA of the CDR3: TGTGCCAGCAGTTGGGTACTTAACACTGAAGCTTTCTTT.